This T cell receptor (beta chain) was observed in a study of post-analysis software for immune sequencing data. Findings and limits, study-wide: Five TRBV segments, including TRBV5-6, TRBV5-1 and TRBV20-1, were more frequent in patients than controls. Significantly decreased normalized Chao1 diversity was recorded for multiple sclerosis patients relative to controls.

With V trimmed by 6 bases and J by 1 base, 7 bases remained unmatched. CDR3 length: 15 residues. Incorporated into the TCR beta cDNA libraries were unique molecular identifiers, which served to reduce PCR and sequencing biases. MiXCR was run by TCRdb on the PCR reads, yielding one entry per CDR3 protein. The profile shows approximately 570,000 distinct CDR3 sequences, 44% of them singletons. Note on this clonotype: What it binds is not known.

The chain is built from TRBV12-3 or TRBV12-4 and TRBJ2-3, with TRBD2 matching over 7 bases. What was sequenced was blood. The origin of this receptor is a girl aged 10 to 17 with multiple sclerosis. This CDR3 is CASSGTIIRTDTQYF. The DNA of the CDR3 is TGTGCCAGCAGCGGGACTATTATACGCACAGATACGCAGTATTTT.